A selection of T cell receptor beta chains follows, all from one sample in a study of blood T cell repertoires in COVID-19. The table came from immunoSEQ multiplex PCR; TCRdb's copy has only in-frame clones and leaves some out. The repertoire holds approximately 240,000 clones, about nine tenths seen once, with more than 0.8% in the top ten. Input material: peripheral blood. These receptors all stem from a man under 40 with COVID-19, enrolled during active disease. Both conserved end residues are part of each CDR3. A D gene is named only where the DNA matches it firmly. Rows give clone size only sometimes, using once, few, many, or a class for an expanded clone.

>TRBV11-2|TRBJ1-3|-|once
CASSPVARQSGNTIYF
TGTGCCAGCAGCCCCGTCGCCCGACAAAGTGGAAACACCATATATTTT
>TRBV5-5|TRBJ1-6|-|-
CASSLGGLESPLHF
TGTGCCAGCAGCCTGGGAGGTTTGGAGTCACCCCTCCACTTT
>TRBV7-9|TRBJ2-1|TRBD1|-
CASSPGQGAREQFF
TGTGCCAGCAGCCCCGGACAGGGGGCGAGAGAGCAGTTCTTC
>TRBV2|TRBJ2-3|TRBD1|-
CASSRDRYTDTQYF
TGTGCCAGCAGCCGGGACAGATACACAGATACGCAGTATTTT
>TRBV19|TRBJ1-5|-|-
CASTGAGNQPQHF
TGTGCCAGTACAGGGGCAGGCAATCAGCCCCAGCATTTT
>TRBV19|TRBJ2-7|-|once
CASSANDYSSYEQYF
TGTGCCAGTAGTGCGAACGACTACAGCTCCTACGAGCAGTACTTC
>TRBV7-2|TRBJ1-6|TRBD1|-
CASSSLRDRAQHF
TGTGCCAGCAGCTCCCTGAGAGACAGGGCCCAACACTTT
>TRBV5-1|TRBJ1-2|TRBD1|-
CASSNPGTGSNHGYTF
TGCGCCAGCAGCAACCCCGGGACAGGGAGTAACCATGGCTACACCTTC
>TRBV5-6|TRBJ1-2|TRBD1|-
CASSLVEGALANYGYTF
TGTGCCAGCAGCTTGGTAGAGGGGGCGTTAGCTAACTATGGCTACACCTTC
>TRBV7-3|TRBJ2-7|-|-
CASSSSRGYEQYF
TGTGCCAGCAGCTCCAGTCGGGGGTACGAGCAGTACTTC
>TRBV2|TRBJ2-2|-|-
CASSGRLRNTGELFF
TGTGCCAGCAGTGGCCGACTACGGAACACCGGGGAGCTGTTTTTT
>TRBV5-6|TRBJ1-4|TRBD1|-
CASSKAYGTGGEKLFF
TGTGCCAGCAGCAAGGCGTACGGGACAGGGGGCGAAAAACTGTTTTTT
>TRBV18|TRBJ2-7|-|-
CASSPGTGDIYEQYF
TGTGCCAGCTCACCCGGCACCGGGGACATCTACGAGCAGTACTTC
>TRBV6-5|TRBJ2-5|TRBD2|once
CASRGLAGGQETQYF
TGTGCCAGCAGGGGACTAGCGGGGGGGCAAGAGACCCAGTACTTC
>TRBV11-2|TRBJ1-2|TRBD1|-
CASSLDTGVRGYTF
TGTGCCAGCAGCTTAGATACAGGGGTGCGTGGCTACACCTTC
>TRBV18|TRBJ1-1|-|once
CASSPTKQEINTEAFF
TGTGCCAGCTCACCTACGAAACAGGAAATCAACACTGAAGCTTTCTTT
>TRBV6-1|TRBJ2-1|-|once
CASSEVGPTNYNEQFF
TGTGCCAGCAGTGAAGTGGGCCCAACGAATTACAATGAGCAGTTCTTC
>TRBV19|TRBJ1-2|-|-
CASSIDKDSLLGYGYTF
TGTGCCAGTAGTATAGATAAGGACAGCCTCCTGGGCTATGGCTACACCTTC
>TRBV29-1|TRBJ1-1|-|-
CSVVGTPNTEAFF
TGCAGCGTTGTGGGGACACCGAACACTGAAGCTTTCTTT
>TRBV9|TRBJ2-1|-|-
CASSVNTNSYNEQFF
TGTGCCAGCAGCGTCAATACAAACTCCTACAATGAGCAGTTCTTC
>TRBV14|TRBJ1-2|-|-
CASSQVNRNYGYTF
TGTGCCAGCAGCCAAGTAAACAGAAACTATGGCTACACCTTC
>TRBV7-7|TRBJ2-5|-|-
CASKGLTQETQYF
TGTGCCAGTAAGGGGCTTACCCAAGAGACCCAGTACTTC
>TRBV2|TRBJ2-5|-|-
CASSQVPPDAKTQYF
TGTGCCAGCAGTCAGGTACCCCCCGATGCAAAGACCCAGTACTTC
>TRBV5-1|TRBJ2-1|TRBD2|-
CASSSGLAGDVYNEQFF
TGCGCCAGCAGCTCCGGACTAGCGGGGGACGTTTACAATGAGCAGTTCTTC
>TRBV13|TRBJ2-1|TRBD1|-
CASSAAGTGASEQFF
TGTGCCAGCAGCGCAGCCGGGACAGGGGCCAGCGAGCAGTTCTTC
>TRBV19|TRBJ2-3|-|once
CASSPRQLDTQYF
TGTGCCAGTAGTCCCCGTCAGTTGGATACGCAGTATTTT
>TRBV5-1|TRBJ2-7|TRBD2|-
CASSSLPSRTSGSVYEQYF
TGCGCCAGCAGCTCCCTCCCATCGCGGACTAGCGGGAGTGTTTACGAGCAGTACTTC
>TRBV7-9|TRBJ2-5|TRBD2|-
CASSLAVSGGQETQYF
TGTGCCAGCAGCTTAGCCGTTAGCGGGGGGCAAGAGACCCAGTACTTC
>TRBV5-5|TRBJ1-6|-|-
CASSSNNMAPLHF
TGTGCCAGCAGCTCAAACAACATGGCACCCCTCCACTTT
>TRBV10-3|TRBJ1-1|-|-
CAISESALNTEAFF
TGTGCCATCAGTGAGTCGGCCTTGAACACTGAAGCTTTCTTT
>TRBV5-1|TRBJ1-1|-|-
CASSAITLNTEAFF
TGCGCCAGCAGCGCTATCACCCTGAACACTGAAGCTTTCTTT
>TRBV7-9|TRBJ2-4|-|-
CASSLISTGRLNIQYF
TGTGCCAGCAGCTTAATTTCCACAGGGCGGTTGAACATTCAGTACTTC
>TRBV2|TRBJ1-4|TRBD1|-
CASSGTGTHREKLFF
TGTGCCAGCAGTGGGACAGGGACCCATCGGGAAAAACTGTTTTTT
>TRBV6-5|TRBJ1-1|-|once
CASSPFLQMNTEAFF
TGTGCCAGCAGCCCCTTCTTACAGATGAACACTGAAGCTTTCTTT
>TRBV6-5|TRBJ1-2|TRBD1|-
CASSAPGTGTYGYTF
TGTGCCAGCAGCGCGCCGGGGACAGGGACTTATGGCTACACCTTC
>TRBV5-5|TRBJ2-5|TRBD2|-
CASSSRLAGSLYQETQYF
TGTGCCAGCAGCTCGAGACTAGCGGGGAGCCTGTACCAAGAGACCCAGTACTTC
>TRBV19|TRBJ1-1|-|-
CASSSYERGNTEAFF
TGTGCCAGTAGCTCATACGAGAGAGGGAACACTGAAGCTTTCTTT
>TRBV5-1|TRBJ1-2|-|once
CASSLRSGNGYTF
TGCGCCAGCAGCTTGCGGTCAGGGAATGGCTACACCTTC
>TRBV14|TRBJ2-3|-|-
CASSSDTLYGTDTQYF
TGTGCCAGCAGCTCAGACACCCTCTATGGAACAGATACGCAGTATTTT
>TRBV10-3|TRBJ2-7|TRBD1|-
CAISESFSGQGSHEQYF
TGTGCCATCAGTGAGTCGTTTTCGGGACAGGGGTCCCACGAGCAGTACTTC
>TRBV27|TRBJ1-1|-|-
CASSLLGEAANTEAFF
TGTGCCAGCAGTTTATTAGGGGAGGCGGCGAATACTGAAGCTTTCTTT
>TRBV9|TRBJ2-3|-|once
CASSVADGFPDTQYF
TGTGCCAGCAGCGTAGCTGACGGGTTCCCAGATACGCAGTATTTT